This is a list of T cell receptor beta chains from one sample in a study of post-analysis software for immune sequencing data. TCRdb itself ran the PCR reads through MiXCR, one entry per CDR3 protein. This repertoire shows roughly 410,000 distinct CDR3 sequences, around 37% found once; its top ten account for about an eighth. Sample: blood. These receptor sequences come from a girl between 10 and 17 years old with multiple sclerosis. Each CDR3 is given with its conserved first and last residue. A D gene is named only where the DNA matches it firmly. A row's size may be missing; if present it is once, few, many or a size class.

>NA|TRBJ2-7|TRBV27|NA
CASSFFQGSGYEQYF
TGTGCCAGCAGTTTCTTCCAGGGATCGGGGTACGAGCAGTACTTC
>NA|TRBJ1-6|TRBV25-1|NA
CASGGGLESSYNSPLHF
TGTGCCAGCGGAGGGGGTCTGGAGAGCTCCTATAATTCACCCCTCCACTTT
>NA|TRBJ1-1|TRBV12-3/TRBV12-4|NA
CASGNGWGGKNTEAFF
TGTGCCAGCGGAAACGGCTGGGGCGGGAAGAACACTGAAGCTTTCTTT
>TRBD1|TRBJ2-3|TRBV12-3/TRBV12-4|NA
CASSRQGATDTQYF
TGTGCCAGCAGTCGGCAGGGGGCCACAGATACGCAGTATTTT
>TRBD1|TRBJ2-7|TRBV12-3/TRBV12-4|few
CASSAGTGIFYEQYF
TGTGCCAGCAGTGCCGGGACAGGGATTTTCTACGAGCAGTACTTC
>NA|TRBJ1-1|TRBV6-2/TRBV6-3|NA
CASRTVNTEAFF
TGTGCCAGCAGGACAGTGAACACTGAAGCTTTCTTT
>NA|TRBJ2-7|TRBV6-2/TRBV6-3|few
CASSYGEDYEQYF
TGTGCCAGCAGTTACGGAGAGGACTACGAGCAGTACTTC
>NA|TRBJ2-7|TRBV29-1|NA
CSVEDPIGGYEQYF
TGCAGCGTTGAAGATCCAATAGGGGGATACGAGCAGTACTTC
>TRBD2|TRBJ2-3|TRBV7-8|NA
CASSPLSAGDTDTQYF
TGTGCCAGCAGCCCCCTCTCAGCGGGGGACACAGATACGCAGTATTTT
>NA|TRBJ2-1|TRBV29-1|few
CSGHLATYNEQFF
TGCAGCGGACATCTAGCCACCTACAATGAGCAGTTCTTC
>TRBD1|TRBJ1-1|TRBV12-3/TRBV12-4|NA
CASCQTGTMNTEAFF
TGTGCCAGCTGCCAGACAGGGACAATGAACACTGAAGCTTTCTTT
>NA|TRBJ2-6|TRBV6-5|NA
CASSYFGGQIYSGANVLTF
TGTGCCAGCAGTTACTTCGGCGGGCAGATCTACTCTGGGGCCAACGTCCTGACTTTC
>NA|TRBJ2-7|TRBV13|NA
CASSPPGGGVYEQYF
TGTGCCAGCAGCCCACCCGGTGGCGGGGTCTACGAGCAGTACTTC